The T cell receptor (beta chain) under discussion was sequenced for a study of blood T cell repertoires in COVID-19. Study-wide background: Samples representing acute and convalescent COVID-19 were sourced from the United States, Italy and Spain. The cDNA or gDNA used as material had been derived from T cells, B-cell-depleted T cells, or PBMCs.

Under the authors' procedure: Estimation of nucleated cell counts relied on the amplification of reference gene primers. Here immunoSEQ multiplex PCR was the method, and the copy in TCRdb shows in-frame clones only, minus some. V and J calls and clone size are given by that table; D and trimming were obtained from the DNA. Of around 280,000 clones detected, approximately 83% appear once; the ten largest clones hold around 2.1%. The germline V gene encodes CDR1 MDHEN and CDR2 SYDVKM. V was cut by 4 bases and J by 3 bases, with 15 bases left in between. The CDR3 spans 15 residues. What was sequenced was peripheral blood. The chain is built from TRBV28 and TRBJ1-1, with D uncertain. This TCR was recovered from a woman aged 25-40 years who had recovered from COVID-19. The CDR3 protein is CASSWNGREDTEAFF. The DNA of the CDR3 is TGTGCCAGCAGTTGGAATGGACGGGAGGACACTGAAGCTTTCTTT.